Listed here is a single TCR beta chain. The junction and the germline gene differ at one end; a read error may be behind it. The entry originates in a study of blood T cell repertoires in COVID-19. Study background: Spain, Italy and the United States supplied samples that represented acute and convalescent COVID-19. In each case, the material was cDNA or gDNA derived from T cells, B-cell-depleted T cells, or PBMCs.

In germline, CDR1 is MNHEY, CDR2 SVGEGT. This CDR3 has 17 residues. Original data processing: Estimated nucleated cell counts came from reference gene primer amplification. Assay used: immunoSEQ multiplex PCR; TCRdb lists only in-frame clones, some missing. D and trimming were read from the DNA, whereas the V and J calls and clone size are those reported in that table. This table has about 140,000 clones, around 88% appearing once. The sequencing sample was made of peripheral blood. This receptor was taken from a woman aged 55-69 years with acute or convalescent COVID-19. The rearrangement joins TRBV6-2 or TRBV6-3 to TRBJ1-2; 9 bases map to TRBD1. CDR3 protein: CARSYRTGDRPPYGYTF. The CDR3 DNA follows: TGTGCCCGCAGTTACCGGACAGGGGACAGACCCCCCTATGGCTACACCTTC.